These 24 T cell receptor beta chains came from one sample sequenced in a study of beta chain features in type 1 diabetes. Study results and limitations: Among patients with Type 1 diabetes, TCRB CDR3s were moderately but significantly shorter in every one of the four CD4+ subsets.

Reverse transcribing all isolated RNA meant expressed TCRB transcripts were sequenced. TCRdb's copy holds only in-frame clones and misses some; the assay was immunoSEQ multiplex PCR. The sample consists of some 640,000 clones, about 14% of them appearing once. These receptors lack a known antigen. The material sequenced was naive CD4+ T cells from blood. Receptor source: a man between 18 and 29 years old with type 1 diabetes.

In this sample, this clone turned up a few times. Other nucleotide sequences in the sample specify the same CDR3. The CDR3 loop reads CASSWGEETQYF. The CDR3 nucleotides read TGTGCCAGCAGCTGGGGGGAGGAGACCCAGTACTTC. The chain carries TRBV7-9 and TRBJ2-5, with D possibly matching TRBD2 (6 bases). The CDR3 is made up of 12 amino acids. Germline loops: CDR1 SEHNR, CDR2 FQNEAQ (reference sequence). V dropped 4 bases and J dropped 5 bases, with 8 bases sitting between them.

This clone was seen a handful of times. This chain uses TRBV10-3 with TRBJ2-7, with 8 bases matching TRBD2. This CDR3 has 14 amino acids. Germline assignment: CDR1 ENHRY and CDR2 SYGVKD. Losses at the gene ends were 6 bases for V and 4 bases for J; bases not matched to a gene: 8. CDR3 sequence (DNA): TGTGCCATCAGGCCGGGAGGGCCCGGTTACGAGCAGTACTTC. This codes for CAIRPGGPGYEQYF.

The chain uses TRBV30 and TRBJ1-6; no clear D. Germline assignment: CDR1 GTSNPN and CDR2 SVGIG (reference sequence). The CDR3 sequence is 14 residues long. Trimming removed 5 bases from V and 3 bases from J, with 11 bases in between. CDR3 sequence reads: CAWRRGLYNSPLHF. CDR3 bases: TGTGCCTGGCGTAGAGGACTCTATAATTCACCCCTCCACTTT.

J is TRBJ2-3 and V is TRBV6-4, with 8 bases identical to TRBD1. The CDR3 is 13 amino acids. V lost 8 bases and J lost 6; bases outside the gene matches: 7. Germline V gene lookup returns CDR1 MRHNA and CDR2 SNTAGT. CDR3 DNA sequence: TGTGCCAGCGGGACAGGAGTACACGATACGCAGTATTTT. Translating gives CASGTGVHDTQYF.

The chain couples TRBV5-1 to TRBJ1-1; D remains ambiguous. CDR1 is SGHRS, CDR2 YFSETQ, per germline. The ends were cut back, 5 bases at V and 5 bases at J, with 7 bases in the middle. CDR3 length equals 11 residues. As DNA, the CDR3 is TGCGCCAGCAGTGAAGAAACTGAAGCTTTCTTT. Translated: CASSEETEAFF.

This rearrangement joins TRBV29-1 to TRBJ1-2; D might be TRBD1 (5 bases). Germline values: CDR1 SQVTM, CDR2 ANQGSEA. CDR3 size: 14 residues. V was trimmed by 6 bases and J by 3 bases, leaving 17 bases between them. The CDR3 DNA follows: TGCAGCGTGTCTCCCCTCGGGGGGGACTATGGCTACACCTTC. It translates to CSVSPLGGDYGYTF. Together with reference TRBV29-1 and TRBJ1-2, the CDR3 gives the full variable domain: SAVISQKPSRDICQRGTSLTIQCQVDSQVTMMFWYRQQPGQSLTLIATANQGSEATYESGFVIDKFPISRPNLTFSTLTVSNMSPEDSSIYLCSVSPLGGDYGYTFGSGTRLTVV.

V and J are TRBV7-9 and TRBJ2-1; TRBD1 matches at 7 bases. The V and J ends lost 3 bases and 10 bases, in that order; junction bases with no gene match: 15. The CDR3 length is 16 residues. Germline loops: CDR1 SEHNR, CDR2 FQNEAQ (reference sequence). CDR3 residues: CASSFAMTGQGWEQFF. Here the CDR3 DNA reads TGTGCCAGCAGCTTCGCTATGACAGGGCAGGGATGGGAGCAGTTCTTC.

The chain recombines TRBV7-2 with TRBJ1-1; no clear D. CDR3 length: 13 amino acids. V lost 8 bases, J lost 0 bases, and 10 bases lay in between. The germline V gene has CDR1 SGHTA and CDR2 FQGNSA. The CDR3 spells CASLAGMNTEAFF. DNA for the CDR3: TGTGCCAGCCTCGCTGGAATGAACACTGAAGCTTTCTTT. The variable domain in full, with the rest retrieved from reference TRBV7-2 and TRBJ1-1, is GAGVSQSPSNKVTEKGKDVELRCDPISGHTALYWYRQSLGQGLEFLIYFQGNSAPDKSGLPSDRFSAERTGGSVSTLTIQRTQQEDSAVYLCASLAGMNTEAFFGQGTRLTVV.

This clone was recorded a few times. DNA of the CDR3: TGTGCCAGCAGCACCCGGGACAGGGTAGGCTCTGGGGCCAACGTCCTGACTTTC. Protein sequence: CASSTRDRVGSGANVLTF. The V gene is TRBV5-5, the J gene TRBJ2-6; TRBD1 matches at 9 bases. The junction had 8 bases not matched to a gene; V was cut back by 4 bases and J by 0 bases. CDR3 length: 18 residues. Germline assignment: CDR1 SGHKS and CDR2 YYEKEE (reference sequence).

A few counts support this clone. The J gene is TRBJ2-7, the V gene TRBV29-1; 7 bases align to TRBD1. The V and J ends lost 6 bases and 2 bases, in that order; junction bases with no gene match: 10. The CDR3 totals 14 residues. CDR1 and CDR2 (germline): SQVTM, ANQGSEA. The CDR3 sequence is CSVQQGLAAYEQYF. CDR3 coding DNA: TGCAGCGTGCAACAGGGGCTAGCTGCCTACGAGCAGTACTTC.

The rearrangement uses TRBV7-2 and TRBJ2-3; 7 bases match TRBD2. This CDR3 spans 14 amino acids. Germline V CDR1 and CDR2: SGHTA, FQGNSA. V lost 3 bases to trimming and J lost 6 bases; unmatched junction nucleotides: 6. The CDR3 protein is CASSFHQRGDTQYF. The CDR3 nucleotides read TGTGCCAGCAGCTTCCACCAGCGGGGCGATACGCAGTATTTT.

Comment on this clone: The sample has other DNA sequences that encode this CDR3 too. The rearrangement links TRBV30 to TRBJ1-6, with 7 nucleotides matching TRBD1. V lost 3 bases, J lost 10 bases, and 12 bases stayed unmatched. There are 15 residues in the CDR3. The germline V gene has CDR1 GTSNPN and CDR2 SVGIG (reference sequence). The chain's CDR3 is CAWRDRPREGSPLHF. In DNA, the CDR3 is TGTGCCTGGAGGGACAGGCCCCGAGAGGGATCACCCCTCCACTTT.

J is TRBJ2-4 and V is TRBV25-1; 8 positions match TRBD1. This CDR3 has 17 residues. J lost 0 bases, V lost 1 base, and 5 bases had no gene match. From germline, CDR1 is MGHDK and CDR2 SYGVNS. The CDR3 sequence: CASSEWGTGLAKNIQYF. The CDR3 nucleotides are TGTGCCAGCAGTGAATGGGGGACAGGCTTAGCCAAAAACATTCAGTACTTC. The whole variable domain, remainder taken from reference TRBV25-1 and TRBJ2-4, is EADIYQTPRYLVIGTGKKITLECSQTMGHDKMYWYQQDPGMELHLIHYSYGVNSTEKGDLSSESTVSRIRTEHFPLTLESARPSHTSQYLCASSEWGTGLAKNIQYFGAGTRLSVL.

This clone has only a few counts. The rearrangement joins TRBV30 to TRBJ1-2; D gene ambiguous. V was cut by 3 bases and J by 0 bases, with 8 bases left in between. The germline CDR1 and CDR2 sequences are GTSNPN and SVGIG (reference sequence). The CDR3 covers 13 residues. In nucleotides, the CDR3 is TGTGCCTGGAGCCCCTTTTCTAACTATGGCTACACCTTC. Its translation is CAWSPFSNYGYTF.

V and J are TRBV30 and TRBJ1-5; no reliable D call. Germline V gene lookup returns CDR1 GTSNPN and CDR2 SVGIG (reference sequence). V was clipped by 5 bases and J by 3 bases, with 11 bases between them. The CDR3 runs 13 residues. The CDR3 loop reads CAWAGGNNQPQHF. The DNA of the CDR3 is TGTGCCTGGGCTGGCGGGAACAATCAGCCCCAGCATTTT.

The chain uses TRBV20-1 and TRBJ1-4; D remains ambiguous. Trimming took off 3 bases at V and 11 bases at J, with 7 bases between the two ends. The CDR3 is made up of 10 amino acids. CDR1 DFQATT and CDR2 SNEGSKA come from the germline V gene (reference sequence). The CDR3 reads CSASLGKLFF. DNA of the CDR3: TGCAGTGCTAGTTTAGGGAAACTGTTTTTT.

The chain carries TRBV14 and TRBJ1-2; D gene ambiguous. V gave up 1 base and J gave up 7 bases, with 10 bases separating them. Per germline, CDR1 SGHDN and CDR2 FVKESK. The CDR3 extends over 13 amino acids. CDR3 sequence reads: CASSQVGRGGYTF. Written as DNA, the CDR3 is TGTGCCAGCAGCCAAGTCGGGCGGGGTGGCTACACCTTC.

This clone was seen a handful of times. The chain recombines TRBV6-1 with TRBJ1-2, with D unclear. V lost 8 bases, J lost 4 bases, and 17 bases lay in between. Germline CDR1 and CDR2: MNHNS and SASEGT. The CDR3 extends over 14 amino acids. The CDR3 protein is CASAFPGVGYGYTF. The DNA of the CDR3 is TGTGCCAGCGCCTTTCCGGGCGTCGGCTATGGCTACACCTTC.

This chain joins TRBV9 and TRBJ2-1; the match to TRBD2 covers 11 bases. The J segment lost 10 bases and the V segment lost 0 bases, leaving 12 bases of the junction unmatched. The CDR3 totals 17 residues. The V gene's germline CDR1 is SGDLS and CDR2 YYNGEE. The CDR3 here is CASSVAAPSGGPREQFF. DNA for the CDR3: TGTGCCAGCAGCGTAGCTGCCCCTAGCGGGGGGCCCAGGGAGCAGTTCTTC.

This clone was counted only a few times. V usage is TRBV18 and J usage is TRBJ2-3, with 9 nucleotides matching TRBD2. CDR3 length equals 16 residues. The trim removed 3 bases at V and 1 base at J, leaving 5 bases unmatched. The germline CDR1 and CDR2 sequences are KGHSH and LQKENI. CDR3 amino acids: CASSPLSSGGTDTQYF. The CDR3 DNA follows: TGTGCCAGCTCACCTCTGTCTAGCGGGGGCACAGATACGCAGTATTTT. Complete variable domain (other parts from reference TRBV18 and TRBJ2-3): NAGVMQNPRHLVRRRGQEARLRCSPMKGHSHVYWYRQLPEEGLKFMVYLQKENIIDESGMPKERFSAEFPKEGPSILRIQQVVRGDSAAYFCASSPLSSGGTDTQYFGPGTRLTVL.

This chain joins TRBV2 and TRBJ1-2; 11 bases are shared with TRBD1. The CDR3 runs to 15 residues. Germline loops: CDR1 SNHLY, CDR2 FYNNEI. Unmatched junction bases numbered 12, after V lost 8 bases and J lost 7 bases. CDR3 nucleotides: TGTGCCAGCCGGTGGACAGGGGGCGATTACGGTGGCTACACCTTC. It specifies CASRWTGGDYGGYTF.

This clone occurred a few times. At the DNA level, this CDR3 is encoded by other sequences in the same sample as well. The V gene is TRBV29-1, the J gene TRBJ1-1, with a weak D call TRBD1 (6 bases). V was shortened by 4 bases and J by 0 bases, with 12 bases between the two germline ends. Germline V gene sequence: CDR1 SQVTM, CDR2 ANQGSEA. CDR3 length: 14 amino acids. In DNA, the CDR3 is TGCAGCGTTGTCTGGGGGCGCATGAACACTGAAGCTTTCTTT. Amino acid sequence: CSVVWGRMNTEAFF. Looking up the rest from reference TRBV29-1 and TRBJ1-1 gives the full variable domain: SAVISQKPSRDICQRGTSLTIQCQVDSQVTMMFWYRQQPGQSLTLIATANQGSEATYESGFVIDKFPISRPNLTFSTLTVSNMSPEDSSIYLCSVVWGRMNTEAFFGQGTRLTVV.

The rearrangement joins TRBV30 to TRBJ1-2, with TRBD1 identical over 8 bases. The CDR3 has 11 amino acids. Germline-derived CDR1 and CDR2 are GTSNPN and SVGIG (reference sequence). With V trimmed by 5 bases and J by 8 bases, 4 bases remained unmatched. CDR3 in amino acids: CAWQGAKGYTF. The CDR3 nucleotides are TGTGCCTGGCAGGGGGCGAAGGGCTACACCTTC.

This clone appeared a few times. This rearrangement joins TRBV29-1 to TRBJ2-2, with 11 bases matching TRBD1. The germline V gene encodes CDR1 SQVTM and CDR2 ANQGSEA. The CDR3 totals 19 residues. Trimming took 0 bases from V and 0 from J; bases not matched to a gene: 9. In nucleotides, the CDR3 is TGCAGCGTTGAAGATCAGGACAGGGGGCGGCCAACGAACACCGGGGAGCTGTTTTTT. It translates to CSVEDQDRGRPTNTGELFF.